There are many counts of the clone carrying this T cell receptor (beta chain). Its antigen is still unknown. The sample belongs to a study of read filtering for tumor transcriptome and immune sequencing. As for the study in general: Mean patient age was approximately 71 years, range 47 to 80; approximately 18 male, around 15 female. Roughly 8 patients were R-ISS I, 16 were R-ISS II, about seven were R-ISS III. Study-level findings and limits: IR-seq captured clonotypes deeper and more reliably than RNA-seq.

Per germline, CDR1 MNHEY and CDR2 SMNVEV (reference sequence). The CDR3 sequence is 15 residues long. V lost 4 bases, J lost 3 bases, and 16 bases lay in between. At the time of active disease, bone marrow was collected from every patient. Molecular barcoded adaptors covering alpha/delta and beta/gamma chains were used on approximately 440 ng RNA. TCRdb independently ran MiXCR on the reads; one entry per CDR3 protein. The data contain about 60,000 distinct CDR3 sequences, around 14% of them singletons. This chain uses TRBV27 with TRBJ2-7, with TRBD1 as a possible D gene (8 bases). The source of this sequence is a donor at least 40 years old with multiple myeloma. Sequenced material: a population of CD138-negative cells sorted from bone marrow. CDR3 residues: CASSSPTGGVYEQYF. The CDR3, as DNA: TGTGCCAGCAGTTCCCCCACAGGGGGGGTCTACGAGCAGTACTTC.